This TCR beta chain was sequenced during a study of CD8+CD57+ T cells in acquired aplastic anemia. On the study more broadly: On average, sorted CD4+ and CD8+ cells gave about 2.9 ug of DNA.

Sequencing was done on patients that had shown CD8+CD57+ cell expansion by flow cytometry. Patients uniformly had severe acquired aplastic anemia. Patients were treatment-naive when blood was sampled. A remark on this clonotype: What it recognizes is unknown.

This CDR3 is built from 12 residues. V lost 3 bases and J 5 bases, leaving 5 bases between the germline ends. CDR1 and CDR2 from the germline V gene are SEHNR and FQNEAQ (reference sequence). Study-wide results and limits: Shared by patients and controls, 25 to 35 CD8+ CDR3s were abundant in patients.

According to the study, genomic DNA was the template for TCR beta VDJ and CDR3 profiling. TCRdb reanalysed the reads using MiXCR and keeps one entry per CDR3 protein. This repertoire shows roughly 80,000 distinct CDR3 sequences, about 70% found once; its top ten account for roughly 80%. The sequence was collected from a human donor with aplastic anemia. J is TRBJ2-1 and V is TRBV7-9; D unclear. The specimen was sorted CD4+, CD8+, or CD8+CD57+ T cells (not recorded which) from PBMCs. CDR3 amino acids: CASSFPDNEQFF. The DNA for the CDR3 is TGTGCCAGCAGCTTCCCCGACAATGAGCAGTTCTTC.